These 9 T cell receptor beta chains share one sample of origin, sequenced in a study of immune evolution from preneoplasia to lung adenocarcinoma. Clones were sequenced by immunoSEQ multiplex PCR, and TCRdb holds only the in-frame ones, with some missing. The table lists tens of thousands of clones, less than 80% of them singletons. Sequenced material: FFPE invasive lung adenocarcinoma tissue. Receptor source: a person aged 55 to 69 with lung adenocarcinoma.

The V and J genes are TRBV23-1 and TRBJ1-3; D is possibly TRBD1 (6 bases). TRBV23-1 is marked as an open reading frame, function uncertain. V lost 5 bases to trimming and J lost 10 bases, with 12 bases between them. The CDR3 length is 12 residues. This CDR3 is CASSNEGETIYF. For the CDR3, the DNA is TGCGCCAGCAGTAACGAGGGGGAAACCATATATTTT.

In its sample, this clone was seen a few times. This CDR3 reads CASSFSYSGANVLTF. CDR3 in DNA: TGCGCCAGCAGCTTTTCGTACTCTGGGGCCAACGTCCTGACTTTC. This chain connects TRBV5-1 to TRBJ2-6; no firm D call. The germline V gene encodes CDR1 SGHRS and CDR2 YFSETQ. The CDR3 spans 15 residues. V was trimmed by 2 bases and J by 0 bases, leaving 6 bases between them.

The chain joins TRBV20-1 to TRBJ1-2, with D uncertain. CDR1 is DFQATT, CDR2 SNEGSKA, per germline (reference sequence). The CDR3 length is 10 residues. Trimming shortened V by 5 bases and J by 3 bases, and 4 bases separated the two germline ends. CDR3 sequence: CSAADYGYTF. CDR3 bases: TGCAGTGCTGCGGACTATGGCTACACCTTC.

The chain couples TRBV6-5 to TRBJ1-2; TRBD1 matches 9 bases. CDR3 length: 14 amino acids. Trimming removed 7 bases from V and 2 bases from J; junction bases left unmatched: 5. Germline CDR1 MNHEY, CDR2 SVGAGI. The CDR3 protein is CASTRTGVNYGYTF. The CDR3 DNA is TGTGCCAGCACCAGGACAGGGGTAAACTATGGCTACACCTTC.

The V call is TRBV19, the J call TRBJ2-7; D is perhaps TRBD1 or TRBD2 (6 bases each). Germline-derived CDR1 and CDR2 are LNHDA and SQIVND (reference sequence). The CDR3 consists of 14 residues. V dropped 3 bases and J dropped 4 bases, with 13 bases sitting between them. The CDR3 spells CASSIGGREYEQYF. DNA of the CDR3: TGTGCCAGTAGTATCGGGGGCAGAGAGTACGAGCAGTACTTC.

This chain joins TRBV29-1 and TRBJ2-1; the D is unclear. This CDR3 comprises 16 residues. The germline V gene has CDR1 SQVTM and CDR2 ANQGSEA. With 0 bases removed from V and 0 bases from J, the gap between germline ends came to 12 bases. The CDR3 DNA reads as TGCAGCGTTGAAGACGCCCGGGCCAGCTCCTACAATGAGCAGTTCTTC. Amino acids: CSVEDARASSYNEQFF.

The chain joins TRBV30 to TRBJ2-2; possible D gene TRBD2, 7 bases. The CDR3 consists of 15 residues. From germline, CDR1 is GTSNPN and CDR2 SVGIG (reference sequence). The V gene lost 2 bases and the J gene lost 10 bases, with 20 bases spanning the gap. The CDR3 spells CAWSTLRGRAVELFF. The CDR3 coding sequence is TGTGCCTGGAGTACCCTTAGGGGGAGGGCCGTGGAGCTGTTTTTT. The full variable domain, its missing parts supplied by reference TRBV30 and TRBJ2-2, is SQTIHQWPATLVQPVGSPLSLECTVEGTSNPNLYWYRQAAGRGLQLLFYSVGIGQISSEVPQNLSASRPQDRQFILSSKKLLLSDSGFYLCAWSTLRGRAVELFFGEGSRLTVL.

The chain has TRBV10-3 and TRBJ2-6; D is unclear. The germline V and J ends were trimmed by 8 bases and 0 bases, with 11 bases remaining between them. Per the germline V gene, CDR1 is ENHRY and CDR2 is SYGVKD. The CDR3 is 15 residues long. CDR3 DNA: TGTGCCATCGGGCAAGATCCCTCTGGGGCCAACGTCCTGACTTTC. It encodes CAIGQDPSGANVLTF.

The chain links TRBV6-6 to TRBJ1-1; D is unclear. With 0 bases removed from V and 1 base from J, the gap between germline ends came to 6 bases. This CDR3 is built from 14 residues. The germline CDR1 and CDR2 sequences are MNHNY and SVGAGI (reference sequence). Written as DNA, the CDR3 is TGTGCCAGCAGTTACTCGGACGAGAACACTGAAGCTTTCTTT. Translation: CASSYSDENTEAFF.